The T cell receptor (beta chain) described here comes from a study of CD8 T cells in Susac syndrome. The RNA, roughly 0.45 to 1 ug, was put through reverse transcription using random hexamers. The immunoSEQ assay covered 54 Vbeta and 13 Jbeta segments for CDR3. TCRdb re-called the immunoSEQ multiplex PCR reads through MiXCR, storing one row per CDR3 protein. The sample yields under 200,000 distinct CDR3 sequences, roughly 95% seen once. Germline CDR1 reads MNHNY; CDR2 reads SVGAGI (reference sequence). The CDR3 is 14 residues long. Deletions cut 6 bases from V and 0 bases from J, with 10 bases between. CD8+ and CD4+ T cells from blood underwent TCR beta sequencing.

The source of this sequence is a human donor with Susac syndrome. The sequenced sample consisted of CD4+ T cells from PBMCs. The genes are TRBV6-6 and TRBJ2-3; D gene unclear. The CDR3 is CASRLTVSTDTQYF. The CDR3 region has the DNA TGTGCCAGCAGACTCACCGTCAGCACAGATACGCAGTATTTT.